The sequence of this T cell receptor (beta chain) was determined in a study of blood T cell repertoires in COVID-19. Across the whole study: The United States, Italy and Spain provided the acute and convalescent COVID-19 samples. Sources were T cells, B-cell-depleted T cells, or PBMCs; the material itself was cDNA or gDNA.

In germline, CDR1 is SGHRS, CDR2 YFSETQ. CDR3 length equals 14 residues. Trimming left V 7 bases short and J 0 bases short, with 13 bases between. Source study methods: Quantification of nucleated cells was approximated via reference gene primer amplification. Profiled with immunoSEQ multiplex PCR; TCRdb holds only in-frame clones, not every one. V and J calls plus clone size are reproduced from that table; the DNA served to infer D and trimming. The sample consists of approximately 300,000 clones, more than 80% of them appearing once. The TCR sequence derives from a woman aged 35 to 49 with acute or convalescent COVID-19. The sequencing input was peripheral blood. J is TRBJ2-5 and V is TRBV5-1, with D perhaps matching TRBD2 (6 bases). The CDR3 nucleotides read TGCGCCAGCCAACAGGCGGGGTACCAAGAGACCCAGTACTTC. Encoded protein: CASQQAGYQETQYF. The full variable domain, its missing parts supplied by reference TRBV5-1 and TRBJ2-5, is KAGVTQTPRYLIKTRGQQVTLSCSPISGHRSVSWYQQTPGQGLQFLFEYFSETQRNKGNFPGRFSGRQFSNSRSEMNVSTLELGDSALYLCASQQAGYQETQYFGPGTRLLVL.